This entry describes one T cell receptor beta chain. Between the trimmed V and J ends, which lost 0 bases and 10 bases, there was a span of 15 bases. There are 15 residues in the CDR3. Germline loops: CDR1 LNHNV, CDR2 YYDKDF (reference sequence). This sample was included in a study of tumor-infiltrating lymphocytes in localized non-small cell lung cancer. Repertoires were generated with immunoSEQ multiplex PCR, while TCRdb's copy carries only in-frame clones and drops some. The table records some 15,000 clones, 55% to 80% of them present only once. The chain uses TRBV15 and TRBJ1-4; D unresolved. The sample consisted of lung tumor tissue. The receptor comes from a human donor with non-small cell lung cancer. In nucleotides, the CDR3 is TGTGCCACCAGCAGAGATCGGGAGGGCACCAGAAAACTGTTTTTT. This sequence encodes CATSRDREGTRKLFF.